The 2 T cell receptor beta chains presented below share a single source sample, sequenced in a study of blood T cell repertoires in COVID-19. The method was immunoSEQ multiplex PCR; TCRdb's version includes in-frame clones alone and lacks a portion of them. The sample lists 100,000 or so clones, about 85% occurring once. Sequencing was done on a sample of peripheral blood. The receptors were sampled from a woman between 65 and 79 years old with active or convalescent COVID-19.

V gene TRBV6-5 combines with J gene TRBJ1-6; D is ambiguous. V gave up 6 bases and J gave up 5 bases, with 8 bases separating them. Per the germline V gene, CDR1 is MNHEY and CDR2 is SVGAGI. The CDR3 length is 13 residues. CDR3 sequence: CASRGVHNSPLHF. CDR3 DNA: TGTGCCAGCAGAGGAGTGCATAATTCACCCCTCCACTTT.

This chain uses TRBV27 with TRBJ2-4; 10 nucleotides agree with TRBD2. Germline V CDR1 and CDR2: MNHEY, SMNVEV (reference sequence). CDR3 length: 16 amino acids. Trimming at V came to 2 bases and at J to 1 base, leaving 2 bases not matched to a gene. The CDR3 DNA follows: TGTGCCAGCAGTTTAGGTAGCGGGAGGGCCAAAAACATTCAGTACTTC. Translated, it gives CASSLGSGRAKNIQYF.